This T cell receptor (beta chain) was recovered during a study of blood T cell repertoires in COVID-19. Generated by immunoSEQ multiplex PCR, the TCRdb table keeps only in-frame clones and is missing some. The sample carries 90,000 to 130,000 clones, roughly 85% recorded once. The CDR3 consists of 13 residues. Trimming took 2 bases from V and 5 from J, leaving 9 bases between them. Germline V gene sequence: CDR1 MNHNS, CDR2 SASEGT. This clone was detected only once. The sequence derives from a man in his forties with acute or convalescent COVID-19. The specimen was peripheral blood. The chain links TRBV6-1 to TRBJ1-1; D is perhaps TRBD1 (6 bases). The CDR3 coding sequence is TGTGCCAGCAGTGAATGGGGGCAGACTGAAGCTTTCTTT. Translation: CASSEWGQTEAFF.